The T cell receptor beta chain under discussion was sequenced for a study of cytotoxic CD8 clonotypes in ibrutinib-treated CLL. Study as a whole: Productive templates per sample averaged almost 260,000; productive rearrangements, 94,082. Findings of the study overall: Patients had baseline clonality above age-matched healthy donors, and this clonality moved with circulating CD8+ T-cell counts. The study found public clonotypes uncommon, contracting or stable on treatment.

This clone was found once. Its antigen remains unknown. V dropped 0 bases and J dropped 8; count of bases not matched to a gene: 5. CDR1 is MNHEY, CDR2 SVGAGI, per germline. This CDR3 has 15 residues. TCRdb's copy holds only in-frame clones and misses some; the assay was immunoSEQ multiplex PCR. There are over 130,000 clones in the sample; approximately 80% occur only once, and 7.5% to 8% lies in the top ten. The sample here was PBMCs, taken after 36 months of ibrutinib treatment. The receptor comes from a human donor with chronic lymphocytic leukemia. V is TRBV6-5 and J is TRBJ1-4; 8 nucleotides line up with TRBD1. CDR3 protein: CASSYSGTGGEKLFF. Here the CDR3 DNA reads TGTGCCAGCAGTTACTCCGGGACAGGTGGAGAAAAACTGTTTTTT.